A selection of T cell receptor beta chains follows, all from one sample in a study of B cell selection in AIRE deficiency. Sequencing was performed with immunoSEQ multiplex PCR; in TCRdb, only in-frame clones are kept and a portion is missing. The sample carries about 24,000 clones, just under 97% recorded once. Material for sequencing was conventional CD4+ T cells sorted from PBMCs. The receptors stem from a human donor with AIRE deficiency. Each CDR3 is given with its conserved first and last residue. A D gene is named only where the DNA matches it firmly. Rows may omit the clone size; those that give it use once, few, many or a size class.

d_gene,abundance,j_gene,v_gene,CDR3aa,CDR3nt
TRBD2,-,TRBJ2-7,TRBV6-1,CASNRLAGSYEQYF,TGTGCCAGCAATAGACTAGCGGGGTCCTACGAGCAGTACTTC
TRBD2,once,TRBJ2-7,TRBV4-1,CASSQDSGLAGPPPLYEQYF,TGCGCCAGCAGCCAAGATTCCGGACTAGCGGGGCCGCCGCCTCTCTACGAGCAGTACTTC
TRBD1,-,TRBJ2-7,TRBV19,CASGQALYEQYF,TGTGCCAGTGGACAGGCCCTATACGAGCAGTACTTC
-,-,TRBJ1-1,TRBV10-3,CAISHSNTEAFF,TGTGCCATCAGTCACTCTAACACTGAAGCTTTCTTT
-,-,TRBJ1-3,TRBV29-1,CSVESDRGSGNTIYF,TGCAGCGTTGAGTCCGACCGCGGGTCTGGAAACACCATATATTTT
TRBD2,-,TRBJ2-7,TRBV4-1,CASSQDKGLAVTYEQYF,TGCGCCAGCAGCCAAGATAAGGGACTAGCGGTAACCTACGAGCAGTACTTC
-,-,TRBJ1-4,TRBV28,CASTVRGREGKLFF,TGTGCCAGCACAGTTCGGGGCAGGGAGGGAAAACTGTTTTTT
-,-,TRBJ2-3,TRBV9,CASSVGMGTDTQYF,TGTGCCAGCAGCGTCGGGATGGGCACAGATACGCAGTATTTT
TRBD1,-,TRBJ2-4,TRBV7-2,CASSSTGTWDIQYF,TGTGCCAGCAGCTCGACAGGGACCTGGGACATTCAGTACTTC
-,-,TRBJ2-5,TRBV11-3,CASSLLGETQYF,TGTGCCAGCAGCTTGCTGGGGGAGACCCAGTACTTC
-,-,TRBJ2-1,TRBV9,CASNGTWELRKDEQFF,TGTGCCAGCAACGGTACGTGGGAGCTTCGAAAGGATGAGCAGTTCTTC
TRBD1,-,TRBJ2-4,TRBV10-3,CAISTIKGAAKNIQYF,TGTGCCATCAGTACGATTAAGGGGGCGGCCAAAAACATTCAGTACTTC
-,once,TRBJ2-5,TRBV18,CASSPGTLQETQYF,TGTGCCAGCTCACCCGGGACTCTACAAGAGACCCAGTACTTC
-,-,TRBJ2-7,TRBV18,CASSLRQASSYEQYF,TGTGCCAGCTCACTCCGACAGGCCAGCTCCTACGAGCAGTACTTC
-,-,TRBJ2-3,TRBV7-2,CASSLAMAGDTQYF,TGTGCCAGCAGCTTAGCGATGGCGGGGGATACGCAGTATTTT
-,-,TRBJ2-1,TRBV6-5,CASSPPDNEQFF,TGTGCCAGCAGCCCCCCTGACAATGAGCAGTTCTTC
-,-,TRBJ2-2,TRBV27,CASSFMGMNTGELFF,TGTGCCAGCAGTTTTATGGGGATGAACACCGGGGAGCTGTTTTTT
TRBD2,-,TRBJ2-1,TRBV4-1,CASSPGLAGAIGEQFF,TGCGCCAGCAGCCCAGGACTAGCGGGAGCAATCGGTGAGCAGTTCTTC
-,-,TRBJ2-1,TRBV6-6,CASSYDGGSYNEQFF,TGTGCCAGCAGTTATGACGGCGGATCCTACAATGAGCAGTTCTTC
TRBD2,-,TRBJ2-1,TRBV7-2,CASSPMVLAGGYNEQFF,TGTGCCAGCAGCCCTATGGTTCTAGCGGGAGGGTACAATGAGCAGTTCTTC
-,-,TRBJ1-5,TRBV5-6,CASSANTGLSNQPQHF,TGTGCCAGCAGCGCTAATACAGGGTTAAGCAATCAGCCCCAGCATTTT
TRBD1,-,TRBJ2-7,TRBV4-3,CASSHSTGTSYEQYF,TGCGCCAGCAGCCATTCGACAGGGACCTCCTACGAGCAGTACTTC
-,few,TRBJ2-7,TRBV2,CASSRLATYEQYF,TGTGCCAGCAGCCGTCTAGCAACCTACGAGCAGTACTTC
TRBD1,-,TRBJ1-3,TRBV6-5,CASSYTGQGGNTIYF,TGTGCCAGCAGTTACACCGGACAGGGTGGAAACACCATATATTTT
-,-,TRBJ2-1,TRBV11-2,CASSPQRALYNEQFF,TGTGCCAGCAGCCCCCAGCGGGCGCTCTACAATGAGCAGTTCTTC
-,-,TRBJ2-5,TRBV6-5,CASRNWQHEETQYF,TGTGCCAGCAGGAACTGGCAGCACGAAGAGACCCAGTACTTC
-,-,TRBJ1-3,TRBV15,CATPPRQLSGNTIYF,TGTGCCACCCCACCGCGACAGCTCTCTGGAAACACCATATATTTT
TRBD1,-,TRBJ2-1,TRBV19,CASRQGAGNEQFF,TGTGCCAGTAGACAGGGGGCCGGGAATGAGCAGTTCTTC
TRBD2,-,TRBJ2-1,TRBV5-1,CASSPLAGDTQFF,TGCGCCAGCAGCCCCTTAGCGGGCGACACGCAGTTCTTC
-,-,TRBJ2-7,TRBV28,CASFRSGTPGPYF,TGTGCCAGCTTCAGGTCCGGGACCCCGGGCCCGTACTTC
-,-,TRBJ1-1,TRBV5-1,CASSSYGTANTEAFF,TGCGCCAGCAGCTCATACGGGACCGCGAACACTGAAGCTTTCTTT
-,-,TRBJ1-4,TRBV28,CASSFSEKLFF,TGTGCCAGCAGCTTTAGCGAAAAACTGTTTTTT
-,-,TRBJ2-7,TRBV27,CASGFQDRAYEQYF,TGTGCCAGCGGGTTCCAGGACAGAGCCTACGAGCAGTACTTC
-,-,TRBJ2-7,TRBV4-3,CASSRSGPTPDEQYF,TGCGCCAGCAGCCGTTCCGGGCCCACTCCCGACGAGCAGTACTTC
-,once,TRBJ1-3,TRBV7-3,CASSLAGPGNTIYF,TGTGCCAGCAGCTTAGCAGGGCCTGGAAACACCATATATTTT
TRBD1,-,TRBJ1-2,TRBV4-3,CASSQAQGAGGYTF,TGCGCCAGCAGCCAAGCTCAGGGGGCGGGAGGCTACACCTTC
-,-,TRBJ2-4,TRBV7-8,CASSLGTSRNIQYF,TGTGCCAGCAGCTTAGGCACCAGTCGGAACATTCAGTACTTC
-,-,TRBJ2-7,TRBV9,CASSGAGGADYEQYF,TGTGCCAGCAGCGGTGCTGGGGGTGCCGACTACGAGCAGTACTTC
TRBD1,once,TRBJ2-3,TRBV10-3,CASGTGGADTQYF,TGTGCCAGCGGGACAGGGGGCGCAGATACGCAGTATTTT
-,once,TRBJ2-5,TRBV15,CATSRDRTPTQYF,TGTGCCACCAGCAGAGATCGGACACCCACCCAGTACTTC
TRBD1,-,TRBJ1-1,TRBV11-2,CASSLARDRVTEAFF,TGTGCCAGCAGCTTAGCCCGGGACAGGGTCACTGAAGCTTTCTTT
-,-,TRBJ2-5,TRBV18,CASSPSGSARLETQYF,TGTGCCAGCTCACCCTCGGGGAGCGCCCGTTTGGAGACCCAGTACTTC
TRBD1,-,TRBJ2-7,TRBV5-1,CASSLEGTGAYEQYF,TGCGCCAGCAGCTTGGAGGGGACAGGGGCCTACGAGCAGTACTTC
-,once,TRBJ1-2,TRBV28,CASSSQSYGLSTLNYGYTF,TGTGCCAGCAGTTCCCAAAGCTACGGTTTATCCACCCTTAACTATGGCTACACCTTC
TRBD2,-,TRBJ2-1,TRBV4-2,CASSLTSGNNEQFF,TGTGCCAGCAGCCTGACTAGCGGGAACAATGAGCAGTTCTTC
-,-,TRBJ1-5,TRBV28,CASGKVGNQPQHF,TGTGCCAGCGGAAAGGTCGGCAATCAGCCCCAGCATTTT
TRBD2,-,TRBJ2-1,TRBV18,CASSLTSGSETEQFF,TGTGCCAGCTCACTAACTAGCGGGAGCGAGACTGAGCAGTTCTTC
-,-,TRBJ1-2,TRBV14,CASSYDQGRPYGYTF,TGTGCCAGCAGCTACGACCAGGGACGGCCATATGGCTACACCTTC